Following are 8 T cell receptor beta chains from one sample sequenced in a study of T cells in Graves' hyperthyroidism and ophthalmopathy. The CDR3 regions of TCR beta were amplified from RNA transcripts. First-round RT-PCR with HTBI primers amplified the TCR CDR3 region. One entry per CDR3 protein, called by TCRdb with MiXCR from the multiplex PCR reads. The sample yields 300,000 to 400,000 distinct CDR3 sequences, about 15% seen once. The sequenced material came from blood. The source is a woman aged 60 to 75 with Graves' hyperthyroidism.

This chain connects TRBV7-3 to TRBJ2-7; D gene unclear. The CDR3 contains 14 residues. Per the germline V gene, CDR1 is SGHTA and CDR2 is FQGTGA. The V gene lost 5 bases and the J gene lost 0 bases, with 11 bases spanning the gap. In DNA form, the CDR3 reads TGTGCCAGCAGCCCGGACGGAAACTCCTACGAGCAGTACTTC. Protein sequence: CASSPDGNSYEQYF.

This clonotype occurred many times. The chain uses TRBV20-1 and TRBJ2-1; possibly TRBD2 for D (5 bases). The CDR3 length is 15 residues. Germline V CDR1 and CDR2: DFQATT, SNEGSKA (reference sequence). V lost 6 bases and J 7 bases, leaving 22 bases between the germline ends. CDR3 protein: CSAVVLGGLENEQFF. CDR3 DNA sequence: TGCAGTGCGGTCGTCCTAGGAGGACTGGAGAATGAGCAGTTCTTC.

V and J are TRBV19 and TRBJ1-3, with 9 bases that match TRBD1. The CDR3 loop spans 16 amino acids. Looked up from germline, CDR1 is LNHDA and CDR2 is SQIVND (reference sequence). Trimming cost V 5 bases and J 2 bases; bases outside gene matches: 7. This CDR3 is CASSQQGASTGNTIYF. CDR3 DNA sequence: TGTGCCAGTAGTCAACAGGGGGCGTCCACTGGAAACACCATATATTTT.

This clonotype was seen only a few times. The chain recombines TRBV25-1 with TRBJ1-1, with D possibly matching TRBD1 (5 bases). CDR3 length: 13 amino acids. The V and J ends lost 7 bases and 0 bases respectively, with 9 bases between them. Germline CDR1 reads MGHDK; CDR2 reads SYGVNS. The CDR3 DNA reads TGTGCCAGCATAGACAGAGTGAACACTGAAGCTTTCTTT. This translates into CASIDRVNTEAFF.

The rearrangement joins TRBV5-4 to TRBJ2-3; the match to TRBD2 covers 7 bases. The J segment lost 2 bases and the V segment lost 0 bases, leaving 3 bases of the junction unmatched. The CDR3 is 15 amino acids. CDR1 is SGHNT and CDR2 is YYREEE in the germline V gene (reference sequence). This CDR3 is CASSLDSGTTDTQYF. The CDR3 nucleotides are TGTGCCAGCAGCTTGGACAGCGGGACCACAGATACGCAGTATTTT.

This clonotype was seen ten or more times. This rearrangement joins TRBV20-1 to TRBJ2-3, with D maybe TRBD1 (6 bases). With 0 bases removed from V and 2 bases from J, the gap between germline ends came to 12 bases. This CDR3 region has 15 residues. Looked up from germline, CDR1 is DFQATT and CDR2 is SNEGSKA (reference sequence). The CDR3 bases are TGCAGTGCTAGAGATCAGGGGCGAAACACAGATACGCAGTATTTT. Protein sequence: CSARDQGRNTDTQYF.

In this sample, this clonotype turned up many times. This chain joins TRBV28 and TRBJ2-1, with D uncertain. The CDR3 is 14 amino acids. The germline CDR1 and CDR2 sequences are MDHEN and SYDVKM. Between the trimmed V and J ends, which lost 3 bases and 6 bases, there was a span of 12 bases. CDR3 protein: CASSFSPAANEQFF. CDR3 coding DNA: TGTGCCAGCAGTTTTTCCCCCGCCGCCAATGAGCAGTTCTTC.

This clonotype was detected a few times. The CDR3 loop reads CASFKTGAGYTF. The CDR3 DNA follows: TGTGCCAGCTTTAAGACAGGTGCTGGCTACACCTTC. The chain couples TRBV25-1 to TRBJ1-2; perhaps TRBD1 as D (6 bases). This CDR3 has 12 residues. The germline V gene encodes CDR1 MGHDK and CDR2 SYGVNS. V lost 8 bases and J lost 7, with 14 bases in between.